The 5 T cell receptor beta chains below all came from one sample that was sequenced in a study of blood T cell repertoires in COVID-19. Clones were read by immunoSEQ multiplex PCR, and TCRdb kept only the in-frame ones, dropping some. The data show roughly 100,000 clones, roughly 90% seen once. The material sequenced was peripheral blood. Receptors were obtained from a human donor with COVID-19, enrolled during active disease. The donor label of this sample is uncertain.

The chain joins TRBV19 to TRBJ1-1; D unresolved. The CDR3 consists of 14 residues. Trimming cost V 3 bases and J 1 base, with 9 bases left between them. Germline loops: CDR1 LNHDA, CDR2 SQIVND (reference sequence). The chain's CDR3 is CASSMGSPNTEAFF. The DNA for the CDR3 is TGTGCCAGTAGTATGGGCAGCCCGAACACTGAAGCTTTCTTT.

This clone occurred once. The CDR3 DNA is TGCGCCAGCAGCAGGGTTTCCCCGCGGGATGAGCAGTTCTTC. It is translated as CASSRVSPRDEQFF. The V and J genes are TRBV5-1 and TRBJ2-1; D may be TRBD2 (5 bases). The V gene's germline CDR1 is SGHRS and CDR2 YFSETQ. The V gene lost 4 bases and the J gene lost 8 bases, with 16 bases spanning the gap. The CDR3 runs 14 residues.

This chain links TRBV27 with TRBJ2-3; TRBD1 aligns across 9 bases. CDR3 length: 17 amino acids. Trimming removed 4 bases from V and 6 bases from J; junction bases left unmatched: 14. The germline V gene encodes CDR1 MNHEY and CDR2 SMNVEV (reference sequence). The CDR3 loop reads CASSSQRLRQGGDTQYF. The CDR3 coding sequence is TGTGCCAGCAGTTCCCAGCGGTTGCGACAGGGGGGTGATACGCAGTATTTT.

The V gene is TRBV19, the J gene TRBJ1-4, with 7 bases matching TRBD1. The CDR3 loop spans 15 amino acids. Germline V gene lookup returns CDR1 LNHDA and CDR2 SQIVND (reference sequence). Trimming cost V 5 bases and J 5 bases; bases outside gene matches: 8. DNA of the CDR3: TGTGCCAGTAGTTTAAGACAGGGACGGAATGAAAAACTGTTTTTT. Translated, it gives CASSLRQGRNEKLFF.

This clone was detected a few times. The CDR3 protein is CASSERGSGEQYF. CDR3 coding DNA: TGTGCCAGCAGTGAGCGCGGGTCCGGGGAGCAGTACTTC. The chain uses TRBV6-1 and TRBJ2-7, with a tentative D call TRBD2 (5 bases). There are 13 residues in the CDR3. The V gene's germline CDR1 is MNHNS and CDR2 SASEGT. Trimming pared 3 bases from V and 7 bases from J, leaving 13 bases between.